These 21 T cell receptor beta chains came from one sample sequenced in a study of cytomegalovirus exposure and HLA in healthy donors. This PCR relied on a set of 60 Vbeta primers and 13 Jbeta primers. The method was immunoSEQ multiplex PCR; TCRdb's version includes in-frame clones alone and lacks a portion of them. The repertoire holds some 100,000 clones, with roughly 70% as singletons. The specimen sequenced was PBMCs. The receptors shown here come from a woman aged 18-29 years in good health and CMV-seropositive.

V usage is TRBV6-5 and J usage is TRBJ2-7; TRBD1 might be the D (5 bases). V lost 0 bases and J lost 3, with 15 bases in between. Germline loops: CDR1 MNHEY, CDR2 SVGAGI. CDR3 size: 16 residues. CDR3 amino acids: CASSYSNGHVGYEQYF. DNA of the CDR3: TGTGCCAGCAGTTACTCGAACGGACACGTAGGCTACGAGCAGTACTTC.

The rearrangement joins TRBV4-3 to TRBJ2-5, with TRBD1 identical over 10 bases. The J call may be wrong; the DNA end is better matched by TRBJ2-7. CDR3 length equals 16 residues. CDR1 LGHNA and CDR2 YSLEER come from the germline V gene. The CDR3 nucleotides read TGCGCCAGCAGCCAAGTTGGGGGACAGGGGCTCTACGAGCAGTACTTC. Encoded protein: CASSQVGGQGLYEQYF.

V usage is TRBV7-9 and J usage is TRBJ2-5, with 8 bases aligning to TRBD2. Losses at the gene ends were 5 bases for V and 3 bases for J; bases not matched to a gene: 11. CDR3 length: 16 amino acids. The V gene's germline CDR1 is SEHNR and CDR2 FQNEAQ (reference sequence). CDR3 in amino acids: CASSPRGLAGKETQYF. The DNA of the CDR3 is TGTGCCAGCAGCCCTCGCGGGTTAGCGGGAAAAGAGACCCAGTACTTC.

This chain joins TRBV4-1 and TRBJ2-7; maybe TRBD2 (6 bases). The CDR3 spans 15 residues. CDR1 is MGHRA, CDR2 YSYEKL, per germline. The V gene lost 2 bases and the J gene lost 2 bases, with 13 bases spanning the gap. CDR3 residues: CASSQYGGTTYEQYF. CDR3 in DNA: TGCGCCAGCAGCCAATACGGGGGTACTACCTACGAGCAGTACTTC.

V and J are TRBV7-9 and TRBJ2-7; D is unclear. The V end lost 5 bases, the J end lost 1 base, and 12 bases lay between the germline ends. Germline lookup yields CDR1 SEHNR and CDR2 FQNEAQ (reference sequence). The CDR3 extends over 14 amino acids. The CDR3 nucleotides read TGTGCCAGCAGCCCGCTGGTAGTGTCCTACGAGCAGTACTTC. This gives the protein CASSPLVVSYEQYF.

This chain uses TRBV6-1 with TRBJ2-5, with 7 bases matching TRBD2. CDR1 MNHNS and CDR2 SASEGT come from the germline V gene. The trim removed 5 bases at V and 9 bases at J, leaving 9 bases unmatched. The CDR3 extends over 13 amino acids. The CDR3 protein is CASSRSREGAQYF. The CDR3 DNA reads as TGTGCCAGCAGTAGGAGCAGGGAGGGTGCCCAGTACTTC.

This CDR3 is CASSQVGLAVYNEQFF. The CDR3 DNA reads as TGCGCCAGCAGCCAAGTAGGACTAGCGGTTTACAATGAGCAGTTCTTC. This sequence joins TRBV4-1 and TRBJ2-1; the match to TRBD2 covers 10 bases. This CDR3 is built from 16 residues. Trimming took 1 base from V and 4 from J; bases not matched to a gene: 4. Germline V CDR1 and CDR2: MGHRA, YSYEKL.

The rearrangement links TRBV5-1 to TRBJ2-2, with D perhaps TRBD2 (5 bases). The CDR3 has 14 residues. Germline assignment: CDR1 SGHRS and CDR2 YFSETQ. Trimming cost V 6 bases and J 3 bases, with 12 bases left between them. For the CDR3, the DNA is TGCGCCAGCATACGACCCGGGGACACCGGGGAGCTGTTTTTT. It specifies CASIRPGDTGELFF.

V is TRBV4-3 and J is TRBJ2-3, with 9 bases identical to TRBD1. The CDR3 runs 18 residues. Trimming at V came to 0 bases and at J to 1 base, leaving 8 bases not matched to a gene. The germline V gene encodes CDR1 LGHNA and CDR2 YSLEER. Here the CDR3 reads CASSQDPGQGDGTDTQYF. CDR3 nucleotide sequence: TGCGCCAGCAGCCAAGACCCGGGACAGGGTGATGGCACAGATACGCAGTATTTT.

This clone was observed a single time. The chain recombines TRBV6-5 with TRBJ2-1; D not certain. The CDR3 spans 12 residues. V was shortened by 7 bases and J by 10 bases, with 14 bases between the two germline ends. In germline, CDR1 is MNHEY, CDR2 SVGAGI. The CDR3 sequence is CASNPPPREQFF. In DNA form, the CDR3 reads TGTGCCAGCAATCCCCCCCCGAGGGAGCAGTTCTTC.

This clone was recorded only once. The chain carries TRBV28 and TRBJ1-1, with a possible D match to TRBD1 (5 bases). Germline CDR1 MDHEN, CDR2 SYDVKM. V was cut by 1 base and J by 3 bases, with 18 bases left in between. The CDR3 contains 17 residues. CDR3 protein: CASSLSGRVNWDTEAFF. The CDR3 bases are TGTGCCAGCAGTTTATCGGGCAGGGTCAACTGGGACACTGAAGCTTTCTTT. Based on the CDR3 plus reference TRBV28 and TRBJ1-1, the full variable domain is DVKVTQSSRYLVKRTGEKVFLECVQDMDHENMFWYRQDPGLGLRLIYFSYDVKMKEKGDIPEGYSVSREKKERFSLILESASTNQTSMYLCASSLSGRVNWDTEAFFGQGTRLTVV.

This clone was seen once. The chain links TRBV5-4 to TRBJ2-5; 10 bases match TRBD2. J lost 5 bases, V lost 3 bases, and 4 bases had no gene match. This CDR3 contains 14 residues. Germline values: CDR1 SGHNT, CDR2 YYREEE (reference sequence). The CDR3 here is CASSSGTSVETQYF. The CDR3 coding sequence is TGTGCCAGCAGCTCTGGGACTAGCGTGGAGACCCAGTACTTC.

This clone appeared a few times. The chain is built from TRBV4-3 and TRBJ1-5; no reliable D call. The V end lost 6 bases, the J end lost 9 bases, and 9 bases lay between the germline ends. CDR1 LGHNA and CDR2 YSLEER come from the germline V gene. This CDR3 has 11 amino acids. This chain's CDR3 is CASSTRSPQHF. The CDR3 DNA follows: TGCGCCAGCAGTACCAGGTCGCCCCAGCATTTT.

There are a few counts of this clone. This sequence joins TRBV5-1 and TRBJ2-1, with D maybe TRBD2 (5 bases). The CDR3 is 13 amino acids. Trimming took off 4 bases at V and 7 bases at J, with 12 bases between the two ends. Germline loops: CDR1 SGHRS, CDR2 YFSETQ. CDR3 protein: CASSIGLGNEQFF. The CDR3 coding sequence is TGCGCCAGCAGCATAGGACTGGGGAATGAGCAGTTCTTC.

V and J are TRBV27 and TRBJ1-2; 9 nucleotides align to TRBD1. Germline CDR1 is MNHEY and CDR2 is SMNVEV (reference sequence). This CDR3 has 13 amino acids. V trimming: 6 bases; J trimming: 8 bases; junction bases outside the gene matches: 7. CDR3 nucleotides: TGTGCCAGCAGCCGGGACAGGGAGGGGGGCTACACCTTC. Amino acids: CASSRDREGGYTF.

V and J are TRBV5-6 and TRBJ1-2, with 11 bases identical to TRBD1. This CDR3 comprises 13 residues. CDR1 is SGHDT and CDR2 is YYEEEE in the germline V gene. J gave up 7 bases and V 4 bases, and 3 bases lay outside the gene matches. CDR3 DNA sequence: TGTGCCAGCAGCCTAGGGACAGGGGGTGGCTACACCTTC. This encodes CASSLGTGGGYTF. The full variable domain, rest sourced from reference TRBV5-6 and TRBJ1-2, is DAGVTQSPTHLIKTRGQQVTLRCSPKSGHDTVSWYQQALGQGPQFIFQYYEEEERQRGNFPDRFSGHQFPNYSSELNVNALLLGDSALYLCASSLGTGGGYTFGSGTRLTVV.

The V call is TRBV4-1, the J call TRBJ2-7, with 8 bases lining up with TRBD2. The CDR3 is 15 residues long. V trimming: 0 bases; J trimming: 3 bases; junction bases outside the gene matches: 4. The germline V gene encodes CDR1 MGHRA and CDR2 YSYEKL. The CDR3 DNA is TGCGCCAGCAGCCAAGAAATCGGGACTAGCTACGAGCAGTACTTC. Residues: CASSQEIGTSYEQYF.

This sequence joins TRBV7-3 and TRBJ2-3; 10 bases align to TRBD2. Germline V CDR1 and CDR2: SGHTA, FQGTGA. This CDR3 comprises 15 residues. With V trimmed by 5 bases and J by 5 bases, 7 bases remained unmatched. The CDR3 protein is CASSRLAGAGDTQYF. CDR3 in DNA: TGTGCCAGCAGCCGTCTAGCGGGAGCGGGAGATACGCAGTATTTT. Based on the CDR3 plus reference TRBV7-3 and TRBJ2-3, the full variable domain is GAGVSQTPSNKVTEKGKYVELRCDPISGHTALYWYRQSLGQGPEFLIYFQGTGAADDSGLPNDRFFAVRPEGSVSTLKIQRTERGDSAVYLCASSRLAGAGDTQYFGPGTRLTVL.

The chain combines TRBV7-2 with TRBJ2-7; a weak D match, TRBD2 (6 bases). The CDR3 sequence is 14 residues long. Trimming pared 7 bases from V and 2 bases from J, leaving 15 bases between. The germline V gene encodes CDR1 SGHTA and CDR2 FQGNSA. CDR3 nucleotides: TGTGCCAGCACCCGTATGGGAGGCCCCTACGAGCAGTACTTC. This gives the protein CASTRMGGPYEQYF.

This chain connects TRBV4-1 to TRBJ2-2; TRBD1 is a possible D gene (6 bases). The CDR3 loop spans 16 amino acids. CDR1 is MGHRA and CDR2 is YSYEKL in the germline V gene. V was pared by 1 base and J by 6 bases, with 15 bases between. As DNA, the CDR3 is TGCGCCAGCAGCCAAGCGAGGGGCAGGGGATCCGGGGAGCTGTTTTTT. Translation: CASSQARGRGSGELFF.

V and J are TRBV30 and TRBJ2-7; TRBD2 matches at 11 bases. Germline CDR1 GTSNPN, CDR2 SVGIG (reference sequence). CDR3 size: 17 residues. The J segment lost 1 base and the V segment lost 0 bases, leaving 8 bases of the junction unmatched. The CDR3 reads CAWSVSRTSGSSYEQYF. The CDR3 DNA is TGTGCCTGGAGTGTTTCCCGGACTAGCGGGTCTTCCTACGAGCAGTACTTC.